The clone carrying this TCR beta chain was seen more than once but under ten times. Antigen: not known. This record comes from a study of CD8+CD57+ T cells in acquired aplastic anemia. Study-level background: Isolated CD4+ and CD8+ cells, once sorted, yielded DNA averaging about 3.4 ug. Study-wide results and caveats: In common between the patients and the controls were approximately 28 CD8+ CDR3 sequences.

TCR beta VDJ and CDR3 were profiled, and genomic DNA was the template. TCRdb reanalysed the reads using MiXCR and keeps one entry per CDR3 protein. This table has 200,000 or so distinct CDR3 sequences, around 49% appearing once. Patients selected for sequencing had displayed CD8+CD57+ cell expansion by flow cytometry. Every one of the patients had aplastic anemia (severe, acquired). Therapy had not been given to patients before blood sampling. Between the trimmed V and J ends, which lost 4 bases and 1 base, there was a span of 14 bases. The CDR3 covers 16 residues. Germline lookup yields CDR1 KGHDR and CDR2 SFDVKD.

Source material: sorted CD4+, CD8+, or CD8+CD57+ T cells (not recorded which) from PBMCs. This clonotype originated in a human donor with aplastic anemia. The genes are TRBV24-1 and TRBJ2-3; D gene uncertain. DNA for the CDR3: TGTGCCACCAGTGAGTACGGACCCGTGGGCACAGATACGCAGTATTTT. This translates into CATSEYGPVGTDTQYF.